The present T cell receptor beta chain was sequenced within a study of beta chain features in type 1 diabetes. As regards this clone: What it binds is not known.

Every isolated RNA sample was fully reverse transcribed, so sequencing captured expressed TCRB transcripts. Sequenced by immunoSEQ multiplex PCR; TCRdb stores in-frame clones only, minus some. The sample carries about 360,000 clones, about 12% recorded once. Overall study results and limits: A possible short-template PCR bias applies equally to patients and controls. There was no resolution here of whether HLA type influences TCRB rearrangement.

CDR1 and CDR2 from the germline V gene are SGHVS and FQNEAQ. With V trimmed by 5 bases and J by 3 bases, 5 bases remained unmatched. CDR3 length: 14 amino acids. The sequencing input was naive CD4+ T cells from blood. The receptor comes from a man younger than 35 in good health. V usage is TRBV7-8 and J usage is TRBJ2-7; 9 bases are shared with TRBD1. The CDR3 DNA follows: TGTGCCAGCAGCCCCGGGACAGGGAGCTACGAGCAGTACTTC. Its translation: CASSPGTGSYEQYF.